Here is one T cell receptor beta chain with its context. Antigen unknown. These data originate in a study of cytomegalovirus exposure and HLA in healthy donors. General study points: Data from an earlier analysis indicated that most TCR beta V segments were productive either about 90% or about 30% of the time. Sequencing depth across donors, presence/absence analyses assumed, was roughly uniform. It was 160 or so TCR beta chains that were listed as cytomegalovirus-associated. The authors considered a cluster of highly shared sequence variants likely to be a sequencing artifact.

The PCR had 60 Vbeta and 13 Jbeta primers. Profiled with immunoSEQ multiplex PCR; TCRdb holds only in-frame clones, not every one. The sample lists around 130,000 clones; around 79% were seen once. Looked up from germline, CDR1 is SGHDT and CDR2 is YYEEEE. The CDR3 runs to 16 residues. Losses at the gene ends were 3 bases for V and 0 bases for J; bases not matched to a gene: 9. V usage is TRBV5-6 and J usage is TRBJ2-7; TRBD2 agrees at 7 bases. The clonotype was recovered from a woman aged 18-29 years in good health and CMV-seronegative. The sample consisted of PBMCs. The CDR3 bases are TGTGCCAGCAGCTCCCCGACCGGGGGGTCCTCCTACGAGCAGTACTTC. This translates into CASSSPTGGSSYEQYF. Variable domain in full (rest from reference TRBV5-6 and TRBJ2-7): DAGVTQSPTHLIKTRGQQVTLRCSPKSGHDTVSWYQQALGQGPQFIFQYYEEEERQRGNFPDRFSGHQFPNYSSELNVNALLLGDSALYLCASSSPTGGSSYEQYFGPGTRLTVT.